Shown below are 16 T cell receptor beta chains from a single sample sequenced in a study of blood T cell repertoires in COVID-19. Sequencing used immunoSEQ multiplex PCR; TCRdb keeps in-frame clones, though not all of them. The sample has around 25,000 clones; more than 80% are singletons. Sequenced sample: peripheral blood. These receptors all come from a human donor in a cohort sampled during active COVID-19.

The chain employs TRBV14 and TRBJ2-7, with 9 positions matching TRBD1. Germline V gives CDR1 SGHDN, CDR2 FVKESK. CDR3 size: 13 residues. J was trimmed by 10 bases and V by 4 bases; bases with no gene match: 8. In DNA form, the CDR3 reads TGTGCCAGCAGCCTCCCGGGACAGGGTCCTCAGTACTTC. Translated, it gives CASSLPGQGPQYF.

This clone appeared a single time. The chain carries TRBV7-8 and TRBJ2-5; 11 nucleotides align to TRBD2. This CDR3 has 16 residues. The V gene's germline CDR1 is SGHVS and CDR2 FQNEAQ. Losses at the gene ends were 1 base for V and 4 bases for J; bases not matched to a gene: 5. CDR3 region: CASSLGIAGGVETQYF. CDR3 coding DNA: TGTGCCAGCAGCTTAGGGATAGCGGGAGGGGTAGAGACCCAGTACTTC. The full variable domain, with the rest looked up from reference TRBV7-8 and TRBJ2-5, is GAGVSQSPRYKVAKRGQDVALRCDPISGHVSLFWYQQALGQGPEFLTYFQNEAQLDKSGLPSDRFFAERPEGSVSTLKIQRTQQEDSAVYLCASSLGIAGGVETQYFGPGTRLLVL.

The genes are TRBV19 and TRBJ1-5; 8 bases map to TRBD1. With V trimmed by 6 bases and J by 3 bases, 7 bases remained unmatched. The CDR3 consists of 15 residues. The germline V gene encodes CDR1 LNHDA and CDR2 SQIVND (reference sequence). In DNA form, the CDR3 reads TGTGCCAGTAGCACATCAGGGGGCCTCAATCAGCCCCAGCATTTT. This translates into CASSTSGGLNQPQHF.

DNA for the CDR3: TGCGCCAGCAGCCTAACCGGGACGGGGGTTGAAGCTTTCTTT. It encodes CASSLTGTGVEAFF. The V and J genes are TRBV4-1 and TRBJ1-1; D might be TRBD1 (5 bases). The CDR3 is made up of 14 amino acids. V lost 4 bases and J 7 bases, leaving 16 bases between the germline ends. CDR1 and CDR2 from the germline V gene are MGHRA and YSYEKL.

The chain is built from TRBV5-1 and TRBJ1-4, with unresolved D. Germline V gives CDR1 SGHRS, CDR2 YFSETQ. The CDR3 spans 15 residues. V was shortened by 4 bases and J by 4 bases, with 14 bases between the two germline ends. The CDR3 reads CASSSGIRLNEKLFF. The CDR3 nucleotides are TGCGCCAGCAGCAGCGGGATACGGCTTAATGAAAAACTGTTTTTT.

The chain couples TRBV10-3 to TRBJ1-1; 8 bases agree with TRBD1. Germline V gene sequence: CDR1 ENHRY, CDR2 SYGVKD. The CDR3 totals 14 residues. Losses at the gene ends were 0 bases for V and 5 bases for J; bases not matched to a gene: 2. CDR3 sequence: CAISESNRGTEAFF. CDR3 in DNA: TGTGCCATCAGTGAGTCAAACAGGGGGACTGAAGCTTTCTTT.

This chain joins TRBV6-2 or TRBV6-3 and TRBJ2-7; 8 bases agree with TRBD2. The CDR3 length is 15 residues. CDR1 and CDR2 (germline): MNHEY, SVGEGT. With 6 bases clipped from V and 2 bases from J, the junction kept 9 bases outside the gene matches. The CDR3 DNA reads TGTGCCAGCAGCCTACTAGCGGACCGGGCCTACGAGCAGTACTTC. The encoded protein is CASSLLADRAYEQYF.

V and J are TRBV7-9 and TRBJ2-5, with a possible D match to TRBD1 (6 bases). V lost 0 bases and J 2 bases, leaving 10 bases between the germline ends. The CDR3 contains 15 residues. Germline V gene lookup returns CDR1 SEHNR and CDR2 FQNEAQ (reference sequence). CDR3 amino acids: CASSLAGHLQETQYF. Written as DNA, the CDR3 is TGTGCCAGCAGCTTAGCGGGACACCTACAAGAGACCCAGTACTTC.

The chain employs TRBV4-1 and TRBJ2-1, with a tentative D call TRBD2 (9 bases). The CDR3 totals 16 residues. Germline V CDR1 and CDR2: MGHRA, YSYEKL. Trimming took off 4 bases at V and 12 bases at J, with 25 bases between the two ends. Here the CDR3 DNA reads TGCGCCAGCAGCCCGCAGGGGGCTAGCGGGAATCCACCGCAGTTCTTC. Protein product: CASSPQGASGNPPQFF.

This chain uses TRBV10-3 with TRBJ1-3; 8 nucleotides line up with TRBD1. After removal of 4 bases from V and 1 base from J, the junction contained 6 bases not matched to a gene. The CDR3 contains 16 residues. Germline V gene lookup returns CDR1 ENHRY and CDR2 SYGVKD. CDR3 amino acids: CAISAGQERSGNTIYF. CDR3 nucleotide sequence: TGTGCCATCAGTGCGGGACAGGAGCGGTCTGGAAACACCATATATTTT.

The chain is built from TRBV9 and TRBJ1-6; TRBD1 is a possible D gene (6 bases). V was pared by 0 bases and J by 5 bases, with 6 bases between. The germline V gene has CDR1 SGDLS and CDR2 YYNGEE. This CDR3 is built from 14 residues. CDR3 loop: CASSVEGDNSPLHF. The CDR3 DNA reads TGTGCCAGCAGCGTAGAGGGGGATAATTCACCCCTCCACTTT.

The V and J genes are TRBV19 and TRBJ2-1; TRBD1 agrees at 12 bases. The junction had 9 bases not matched to a gene; V was cut back by 5 bases and J by 7 bases. The germline gives CDR1 LNHDA, CDR2 SQIVND (reference sequence). The CDR3 runs to 16 residues. CDR3 in DNA: TGTGCCAGTAGTTCAACCGGGACAGGGGGCAGGAATGAGCAGTTCTTC. It encodes CASSSTGTGGRNEQFF.

This clone has only one observation. The genes are TRBV24-1 and TRBJ2-2; TRBD1 might be the D (6 bases). Germline CDR1 KGHDR, CDR2 SFDVKD. The ends were cut back, 3 bases at V and 4 bases at J, with 11 bases in the middle. The CDR3 sequence is 15 residues long. CDR3 residues: CATSDIRGGTGELFF. The CDR3 bases are TGTGCCACCAGTGATATCAGGGGTGGCACCGGGGAGCTGTTTTTT.

The J gene is TRBJ1-4, the V gene TRBV2; D unclear. The CDR3 has 12 amino acids. The germline V gene encodes CDR1 SNHLY and CDR2 FYNNEI. Trimming took 8 bases from V and 8 from J, leaving 12 bases between them. The DNA for the CDR3 is TGTGCCAGCCGTCTCGCCGGGGAAAAACTGTTTTTT. This codes for CASRLAGEKLFF.

This rearrangement joins TRBV28 to TRBJ1-1; D is unclear. The CDR3 length is 14 residues. The germline CDR1 and CDR2 sequences are MDHEN and SYDVKM. V lost 6 bases and J 0 bases, leaving 11 bases between the germline ends. The CDR3 coding sequence is TGTGCCAGCAGGTCCCACTCCATGAACACTGAAGCTTTCTTT. It encodes CASRSHSMNTEAFF. Combining the CDR3 with reference TRBV28 and TRBJ1-1 gives the whole variable domain DVKVTQSSRYLVKRTGEKVFLECVQDMDHENMFWYRQDPGLGLRLIYFSYDVKMKEKGDIPEGYSVSREKKERFSLILESASTNQTSMYLCASRSHSMNTEAFFGQGTRLTVV.

This chain links TRBV28 with TRBJ1-1, with a tentative D call TRBD1 (6 bases). CDR1 and CDR2 from the germline V gene are MDHEN and SYDVKM. Deletions cut 6 bases from V and 2 bases from J, with 16 bases between. CDR3 size: 15 residues. The chain's CDR3 is CASRSLWGLNTEAFF. The CDR3 DNA is TGTGCCAGCAGAAGCTTGTGGGGGCTAAACACTGAAGCTTTCTTT.